A selection of T cell receptor beta chains follows, all from one sample in a study of multiple sclerosis patients with progressive multifocal leukoencephalopathy. Profiling relied on immunoSEQ multiplex PCR, and the TCRdb table lists in-frame clones only, not all of them. The sample has some 27,000 clones, around 91% seen once. The starting material was PBMCs, obtained from a patient treated with natalizumab. These receptors came from a human donor with multiple sclerosis. CDR3s include the opening cysteine and the closing phenylalanine or tryptophan. A D gene is named only where the DNA matches it firmly. A clone size is listed for some rows: how often the clone was seen (once, few, many), or a class if it is expanded.

v_call,d_call,clone_size,j_call,cdr3_nt,cdr3_aa
TRBV18,TRBD1,few,TRBJ1-1,TGTGCCAGCTGGGACAGGAACACTGAAGCTTTCTTT,CASWDRNTEAFF
TRBV27,.,.,TRBJ1-1,TGTGCCAGCAGTCTCCGACAGAGTATGAACACTGAAGCTTTCTTT,CASSLRQSMNTEAFF
TRBV5-4,.,few,TRBJ1-3,TGTGCCAGCAGCTTACGTTCAGGGAATCGGAACACCATATATTTT,CASSLRSGNRNTIYF
TRBV11-2,.,.,TRBJ1-1,TGTGCCAGCAGCTTATCTTACCGTCAAGCTTTCTTT,CASSLSYRQAFF
TRBV4-2,TRBD1,.,TRBJ2-7,TGTGCCAGCAGCCAAGGGACAGGGGGCTCCTACGAGCAGTACTTC,CASSQGTGGSYEQYF
TRBV29-1,.,.,TRBJ1-1,TGCAGCGCACCAGTAAACACTGAAGCTTTCTTT,CSAPVNTEAFF
TRBV30,.,.,TRBJ2-7,TGTGCCTGGAGTCCGGGACGGGATACGGACGAGCAGTACTTC,CAWSPGRDTDEQYF
TRBV5-1,.,.,TRBJ1-1,TGCGCCAGCAGCCCAGAGTTATTCATGAACACTGAAGCTTTCTTT,CASSPELFMNTEAFF
TRBV28,.,once,TRBJ1-3,TGTGCCAGCAGGACACAGGGCTTACCTGGAAACACCATATATTTT,CASRTQGLPGNTIYF
TRBV30,.,.,TRBJ1-2,TGTGCCTGGAGCCAGCAGGGCGCGGGTGGCTACACCTTC,CAWSQQGAGGYTF
TRBV2,TRBD1,.,TRBJ1-5,TGTGCCAGCAGTGAGGCTACCGGGACAGGGGACAATCAGCCCCAGCATTTT,CASSEATGTGDNQPQHF
TRBV6-5,.,.,TRBJ1-6,TGTGCCAGCAGTTTCCAAACAGGGCCGGGTTCACCCCTCCACTTT,CASSFQTGPGSPLHF
TRBV30,TRBD1,.,TRBJ2-6,TGTGCCTGGTGGGGACAGGGGGCATCTGGGGCCAACGTCCTGACTTTC,CAWWGQGASGANVLTF
TRBV30,.,.,TRBJ2-6,TGTGCCTGGAGTGTAGGGGGGGCCAACGTCCTGACTTTC,CAWSVGGANVLTF
TRBV15,.,.,TRBJ1-5,TGTGCCACCAGCAGAGATATGGGACCCTCAAGTAGTCAGCCCCAGCATTTT,CATSRDMGPSSSQPQHF
TRBV11-2,.,.,TRBJ1-1,TGTGCCAGCAGCTTAGAGGCGTCGGGACTTGAAGCTTTCTTT,CASSLEASGLEAFF
TRBV10-3,.,once,TRBJ2-2,TGTGCCATCAGACCCAGGGCCGGGGAGCTGTTTTTT,CAIRPRAGELFF
TRBV28,.,.,TRBJ1-1,TGTGCCAGCAGTTTATACCCACAGTGGCTGAACACTGAAGCTTTCTTT,CASSLYPQWLNTEAFF
TRBV7-2,.,.,TRBJ1-1,TGTGCCAGCAGCGTTGGGCCCCGGAGGTTTGAAGCTTTCTTT,CASSVGPRRFEAFF
TRBV4-2,TRBD1,.,TRBJ1-4,TGTGCCAGCAGCCAGGACAGGGGGCGGGGGGGCGGCGGACTGTTTTTT,CASSQDRGRGGGGLFF
TRBV7-2,.,.,TRBJ2-5,TGTGCCAGCAGCCCACCAGACGGCCAGCGGGAGACCCAGTACTTC,CASSPPDGQRETQYF
TRBV2,.,.,TRBJ2-6,TGTGCTCAAGGGGGGGCCAACGTCCTGACTTTC,CAQGGANVLTF
TRBV10-3,TRBD1,.,TRBJ1-3,TGTGCCATGGCAGGGGGGACCGGAAACACCATATATTTT,CAMAGGTGNTIYF
TRBV10-3,.,few,TRBJ1-2,TGTGCCATCAGCCCGAAGGGGGGATTCACTAACTATGGCTACACCTTC,CAISPKGGFTNYGYTF
TRBV18,.,.,TRBJ1-1,TGTGCCAGCTCACCAGGGAAAGCGAACACTGAAGCTTTCTTT,CASSPGKANTEAFF
TRBV7-3,.,.,TRBJ1-1,TGTGCCAGCAGCTCGGGCGGAAACACTGAAGCTTTCTTT,CASSSGGNTEAFF
TRBV27,.,.,TRBJ2-7,TGTGCCAGCAGTCCCGACGGTGCCTACGAGCAGTACTTC,CASSPDGAYEQYF